Shown below are 28 T cell receptor beta chains from a single sample sequenced in a study of T-cell memory formation after mild COVID-19. TCRdb recomputed calls from the 5' RACE reads with MiXCR, one row per CDR3 protein. Of some 350,000 distinct CDR3 sequences listed, under 15% are singletons. Sequences were obtained from PBMCs or a T cell subset sorted from them (not recorded which). These receptors all come from a man between 18 and 35 years old who had mild COVID-19 (a few samples of this study predate the infection). Cell type and time point are not known.

This clonotype came up a few times. The CDR3 region has the DNA TGTGCCAGCAGCCCCCGGACAAACCAAGAGACCCAGTACTTC. Translated, it gives CASSPRTNQETQYF. V and J are TRBV28 and TRBJ2-5; D may be TRBD1 (5 bases). Germline lookup yields CDR1 MDHEN and CDR2 SYDVKM. V was cut by 6 bases and J by 0 bases, with 11 bases left in between. CDR3 length equals 14 residues.

The V and J genes are TRBV6-5 and TRBJ1-4; D is unresolved. Germline loops: CDR1 MNHEY, CDR2 SVGAGI. The V and J ends lost 6 bases and 0 bases respectively, with 11 bases between them. This CDR3 comprises 15 residues. The CDR3 DNA reads as TGTGCCAGCAGATCCTCCCTTGCAACTAATGAAAAACTGTTTTTT. As protein: CASRSSLATNEKLFF.

The genes are TRBV20-1 and TRBJ2-1, with 11 bases fitting TRBD2. V was pared by 2 bases and J by 6 bases, with 3 bases of the junction left unmatched. CDR1 DFQATT and CDR2 SNEGSKA come from the germline V gene (reference sequence). The CDR3 extends over 14 amino acids. The CDR3 here is CSARKLAGANEQFF. The CDR3, as DNA: TGCAGTGCTAGAAAACTAGCGGGGGCCAATGAGCAGTTCTTC.

This clonotype has just a few counts. The chain couples TRBV29-1 to TRBJ2-3; D is tentatively TRBD1 or TRBD2 (5 bases each). Germline assignment: CDR1 SQVTM and CDR2 ANQGSEA. V was trimmed by 0 bases and J by 1 base, leaving 14 bases between them. The CDR3 spans 16 residues. CDR3 nucleotide sequence: TGCAGCGTTGAAGATTACCCCGGGGCCCGCACAGATACGCAGTATTTT. The encoded protein is CSVEDYPGARTDTQYF.

This clonotype has a count of ten or more. The chain joins TRBV12-3 or TRBV12-4 to TRBJ2-7; D might be TRBD1 or TRBD2, each matching 5 bases. V dropped 3 bases and J dropped 6 bases, with 18 bases sitting between them. The CDR3 is 15 residues long. CDR3 residues: CASSFTGDPRAEQYF. The CDR3 coding sequence is TGTGCCAGCAGTTTCACCGGGGACCCCCGGGCCGAGCAGTACTTC.

The genes are TRBV4-1 and TRBJ2-5; the D gene is possibly TRBD2 (5 bases). This CDR3 has 14 amino acids. Deletions cut 0 bases from V and 7 bases from J, with 12 bases between. The germline CDR1 and CDR2 sequences are MGHRA and YSYEKL. CDR3 loop: CASSQDPSSGTQYF. CDR3 sequence (DNA): TGCGCCAGCAGCCAAGATCCTAGCTCGGGGACCCAGTACTTC.

V gene TRBV6-2 or TRBV6-3 combines with J gene TRBJ2-2; D remains unclear. The germline V and J ends were trimmed by 2 bases and 6 bases, with 13 bases remaining between them. The CDR3 consists of 15 residues. Germline CDR1 reads MNHEY; CDR2 reads SVGEGT. This CDR3 is CASSYEVAWAGELFF. In DNA, the CDR3 is TGTGCCAGCAGTTACGAGGTAGCCTGGGCCGGGGAGCTGTTTTTT.

This clonotype was observed many times. The chain couples TRBV7-2 to TRBJ2-2, with a possible D match to TRBD2 (6 bases). The CDR3 totals 15 residues. V was clipped by 6 bases and J by 7 bases, with 18 bases between them. Germline V gives CDR1 SGHTA, CDR2 FQGNSA. CDR3 in amino acids: CASSRSALEGGELFF. The CDR3 DNA reads TGTGCCAGCAGTCGGTCGGCCCTGGAGGGCGGGGAGCTGTTTTTT.

V gene TRBV6-1 combines with J gene TRBJ1-3; no firm D call. This CDR3 has 15 residues. CDR1 and CDR2 from the germline V gene are MNHNS and SASEGT. V lost 0 bases and J lost 4, with 10 bases in between. The CDR3 nucleotides are TGTGCCAGCAGTGAAGCTGGCCCTACCGGAAACACCATATATTTT. This gives the protein CASSEAGPTGNTIYF.

The rearrangement joins TRBV6-6 to TRBJ1-1; 10 bases agree with TRBD1. Per germline, CDR1 MNHNY and CDR2 SVGAGI (reference sequence). V dropped 7 bases and J dropped 3; count of bases not matched to a gene: 5. The CDR3 consists of 14 residues. The CDR3 coding sequence is TGTGCCAGCAAGACGGGACAGGGGTACACTGAAGCTTTCTTT. The encoded protein is CASKTGQGYTEAFF.

This clonotype has more than one count but fewer than ten. The V and J genes are TRBV4-1 and TRBJ1-2, with D possibly being TRBD1 (5 bases). The CDR3 is 14 amino acids. Trimming removed 3 bases at V and 3 bases at J, with 11 bases between. In germline, CDR1 is MGHRA, CDR2 YSYEKL. The CDR3 bases are TGCGCCAGCAGCCAGGGGAGGGGTGACTATGGCTACACCTTC. Translated: CASSQGRGDYGYTF.

This clonotype was observed a few times. The chain joins TRBV7-6 to TRBJ2-2; D is uncertain. The CDR3 length is 15 residues. Per germline, CDR1 SGHVS and CDR2 FNYEAQ. V was cut by 1 base and J by 4 bases, with 10 bases left in between. DNA for the CDR3: TGTGCCAGCAGCTTAGTCTCTACTCTCACCGGGGAGCTGTTTTTT. It yields the protein CASSLVSTLTGELFF.

This clonotype was counted a few times. The chain carries TRBV7-9 and TRBJ2-3; 7 positions agree with TRBD1. J gave up 2 bases and V 4 bases, and 12 bases lay outside the gene matches. CDR1 SEHNR and CDR2 FQNEAQ come from the germline V gene (reference sequence). The CDR3 is made up of 17 amino acids. CDR3: CASSSWTQGVITDTQYF. The CDR3 bases are TGTGCCAGCAGCTCATGGACCCAGGGGGTCATCACAGATACGCAGTATTTT.

This clonotype was recorded many times. The rearrangement joins TRBV5-1 to TRBJ1-5; weak D call: TRBD1 (5 bases). The CDR3 runs 15 residues. Trimming left V 0 bases short and J 7 bases short, with 14 bases between. CDR1 and CDR2 (germline): SGHRS, YFSETQ. The DNA of the CDR3 is TGCGCCAGCAGCTTGGCCGGGGGTCTCGACCAGCCCCAGCATTTT. It encodes CASSLAGGLDQPQHF.

The J gene is TRBJ2-3, the V gene TRBV7-8, with 7 bases fitting TRBD2. The germline V gene encodes CDR1 SGHVS and CDR2 FQNEAQ. V shed 3 bases and J 0 bases; nucleotides not matched to a gene: 3. The CDR3 is 15 residues long. Here the CDR3 reads CASSLSGKSTDTQYF. CDR3 in DNA: TGTGCCAGCAGCTTGAGCGGGAAAAGCACAGATACGCAGTATTTT.

The V and J genes are TRBV10-3 and TRBJ2-3, with D perhaps TRBD1 (5 bases). This CDR3 region has 13 residues. Germline assignment: CDR1 ENHRY and CDR2 SYGVKD. V dropped 7 bases and J dropped 4 bases, with 12 bases sitting between them. In nucleotides, the CDR3 is TGTGCCATCACCCCGGAAGGGGCAGATACGCAGTATTTT. Translated, it gives CAITPEGADTQYF.

V usage is TRBV7-9 and J usage is TRBJ2-1, with D perhaps matching TRBD1 (6 bases). In germline, CDR1 is SEHNR, CDR2 FQNEAQ (reference sequence). Trimming took 2 bases from V and 5 from J, leaving 7 bases between them. The length of the CDR3 is 13 residues. The CDR3 region has the DNA TGTGCCAGCAGCTTACGACAGGACAATGAGCAGTTCTTC. Its translation: CASSLRQDNEQFF.

The CDR3 DNA is TGTGCCGGGAGGACAGGGGACGTGCGCAATCAGCCCCAGCATTTT. This translates into CAGRTGDVRNQPQHF. This sequence joins TRBV18 and TRBJ1-5; 9 positions agree with TRBD1. CDR1 and CDR2 from the germline V gene are KGHSH and LQKENI. V dropped 11 bases and J dropped 2; count of bases not matched to a gene: 10. There are 15 residues in the CDR3.

This clonotype appeared a few times. V is TRBV12-3 or TRBV12-4 and J is TRBJ1-5; possibly TRBD1 for D (5 bases). The V and J ends lost 6 bases and 2 bases respectively, with 11 bases between them. The CDR3 covers 14 residues. The CDR3 sequence is CASRIGTGNQPQHF. The CDR3 nucleotides read TGTGCCAGCAGGATAGGGACCGGCAATCAGCCCCAGCATTTT.

This clonotype showed up just a few times. The chain employs TRBV3-1 and TRBJ2-7, with 7 bases matching TRBD2. The germline gives CDR1 LGHDT, CDR2 YNNKEL (reference sequence). V lost 1 base to trimming and J lost 4 bases; unmatched junction nucleotides: 7. CDR3 size: 15 residues. The CDR3 nucleotides are TGTGCCAGCAGCCAAGCGGAAGCGGGGAGTTACGAGCAGTACTTC. This gives the protein CASSQAEAGSYEQYF.

The V and J genes are TRBV6-5 and TRBJ2-4, with 8 nucleotides matching TRBD1. CDR3 size: 13 residues. V was clipped by 8 bases and J by 7 bases; unmatched bases: 7. From germline, CDR1 is MNHEY and CDR2 SVGAGI. The CDR3 loop reads CASRYPGGNIQYF. The DNA for the CDR3 is TGTGCCAGCCGCTACCCAGGGGGCAACATTCAGTACTTC.

The rearrangement uses TRBV9 and TRBJ2-4, with a tentative D call TRBD2 (6 bases). The CDR3 totals 15 residues. From germline, CDR1 is SGDLS and CDR2 YYNGEE. V was clipped by 3 bases and J by 6 bases, with 16 bases between them. The CDR3 DNA reads TGTGCCAGCAGCGGCTCCGGGAGCCCAGGAAACATTCAGTACTTC. Its protein product is CASSGSGSPGNIQYF.

This chain uses TRBV7-9 with TRBJ2-5, with no clear D. From germline, CDR1 is SEHNR and CDR2 FQNEAQ (reference sequence). The CDR3 runs 20 residues. V was shortened by 6 bases and J by 0 bases, with 29 bases between the two germline ends. The CDR3 is CASSPTMRSAPIKYQETQYF. The CDR3 bases are TGTGCCAGCAGTCCAACCATGCGGTCAGCACCAATTAAGTACCAAGAGACCCAGTACTTC.

The chain combines TRBV18 with TRBJ2-7; 8 bases fit TRBD1. The junction had 6 bases not matched to a gene; V was cut back by 3 bases and J by 2 bases. The CDR3 has 15 residues. In germline, CDR1 is KGHSH, CDR2 LQKENI. The CDR3 DNA reads TGTGCCAGCTCACCGGGGGCAGGGGGCACCTACGAGCAGTACTTC. It yields the protein CASSPGAGGTYEQYF.

This clonotype was observed a few times. The V call is TRBV4-2, the J call TRBJ2-3; a possible D gene is TRBD2 (5 bases). This CDR3 region has 16 residues. Trimming pared 0 bases from V and 1 base from J, leaving 11 bases between. Germline V gene data show CDR1 as LGHNA and CDR2 as YNFKEQ. The CDR3 DNA sequence: TGTGCCAGCAGCCAAGAGAGGGCGAGGGGCACAGATACGCAGTATTTT. This gives the protein CASSQERARGTDTQYF.

This clonotype was counted at least ten times. V and J are TRBV6-5 and TRBJ2-3; no clear D gene. CDR1 is MNHEY and CDR2 is SVGAGI in the germline V gene. Between the trimmed V and J ends, which lost 8 bases and 3 bases, there was a span of 9 bases. The CDR3 consists of 12 residues. CDR3 amino acids: CASVGGTDTQYF. CDR3 bases: TGTGCCAGCGTGGGTGGTACAGATACGCAGTATTTT.

The chain recombines TRBV11-2 with TRBJ1-6, with D tentatively TRBD1 (5 bases). The V end was cut by 2 bases, the J end by 7 bases, with 12 bases between. The CDR3 spans 15 residues. CDR1 and CDR2 from the germline V gene are SGHAT and FQNNGV. The chain's CDR3 is CASSLIRGRNSPLHF. The CDR3 nucleotides are TGTGCCAGCAGCTTAATTCGGGGCAGAAATTCACCCCTCCACTTT.

This clonotype has only a few counts. The chain uses TRBV9 and TRBJ1-6; D may be TRBD1 (5 bases). The CDR3 is made up of 16 amino acids. V dropped 3 bases and J dropped 10 bases, with 20 bases sitting between them. Germline V gene data show CDR1 as SGDLS and CDR2 as YYNGEE. Written as DNA, the CDR3 is TGTGCCAGCAGCGCTGCAACAGGAGGCTCAGGATCACCCCTCCACTTT. It specifies CASSAATGGSGSPLHF. The whole variable domain, remainder taken from reference TRBV9 and TRBJ1-6, is DSGVTQTPKHLITATGQRVTLRCSPRSGDLSVYWYQQSLDQGLQFLIQYYNGEERAKGNILERFSAQQFPDLHSELNLSSLELGDSALYFCASSAATGGSGSPLHFGNGTRLTVT.